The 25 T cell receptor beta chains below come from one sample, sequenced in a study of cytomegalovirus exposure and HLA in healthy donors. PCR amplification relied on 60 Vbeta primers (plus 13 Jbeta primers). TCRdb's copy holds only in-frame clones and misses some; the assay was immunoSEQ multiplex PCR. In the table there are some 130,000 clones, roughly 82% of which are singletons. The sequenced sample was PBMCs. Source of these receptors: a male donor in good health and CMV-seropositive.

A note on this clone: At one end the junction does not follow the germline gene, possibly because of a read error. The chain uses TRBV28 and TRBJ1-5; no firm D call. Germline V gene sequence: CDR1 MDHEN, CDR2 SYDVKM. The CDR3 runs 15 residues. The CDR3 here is CASNLGAGNNQPQHF. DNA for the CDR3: TGTGCCAGCAATTTAGGTGCGGGCAACAATCAGCCCCAGCATTTT.

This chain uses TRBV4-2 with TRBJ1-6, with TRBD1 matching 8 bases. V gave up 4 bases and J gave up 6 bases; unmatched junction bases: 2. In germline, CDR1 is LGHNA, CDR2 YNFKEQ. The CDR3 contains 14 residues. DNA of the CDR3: TGTGCCAGCAGCCGCGGACAGGGTAATTCACCCCTCCACTTT. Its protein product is CASSRGQGNSPLHF.

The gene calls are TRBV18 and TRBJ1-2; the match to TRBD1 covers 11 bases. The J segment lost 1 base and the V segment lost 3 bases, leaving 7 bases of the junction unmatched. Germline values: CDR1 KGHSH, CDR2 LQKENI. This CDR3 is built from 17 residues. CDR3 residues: CASSPRGTGGNNYGYTF. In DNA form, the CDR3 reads TGTGCCAGCTCACCGCGCGGGACAGGGGGGAATAACTATGGCTACACCTTC.

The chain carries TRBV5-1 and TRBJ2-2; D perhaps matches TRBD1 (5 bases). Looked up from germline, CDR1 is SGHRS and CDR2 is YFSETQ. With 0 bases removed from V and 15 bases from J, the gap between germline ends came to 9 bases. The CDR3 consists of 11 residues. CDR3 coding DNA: TGCGCCAGCAGCTTGGAAGGGGCGGTGTTTTTT. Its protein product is CASSLEGAVFF. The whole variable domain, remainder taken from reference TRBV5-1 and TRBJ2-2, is KAGVTQTPRYLIKTRGQQVTLSCSPISGHRSVSWYQQTPGQGLQFLFEYFSETQRNKGNFPGRFSGRQFSNSRSEMNVSTLELGDSALYLCASSLEGAVFFGEGSRLTVL.

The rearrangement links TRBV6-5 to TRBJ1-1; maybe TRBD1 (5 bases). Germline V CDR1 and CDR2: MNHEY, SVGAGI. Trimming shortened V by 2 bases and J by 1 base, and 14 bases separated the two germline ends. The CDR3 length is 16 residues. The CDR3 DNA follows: TGTGCCAGCAGTTACGGCCCAGGCCAGGGGAACACTGAAGCTTTCTTT. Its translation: CASSYGPGQGNTEAFF.

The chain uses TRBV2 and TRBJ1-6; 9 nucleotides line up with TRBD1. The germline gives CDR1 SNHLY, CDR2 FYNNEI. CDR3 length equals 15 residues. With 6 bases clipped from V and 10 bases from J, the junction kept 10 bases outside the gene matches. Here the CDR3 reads CASSGTGGSLSPLHF. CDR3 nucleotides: TGTGCCAGCAGCGGAACAGGGGGCAGTTTGTCACCCCTCCACTTT.

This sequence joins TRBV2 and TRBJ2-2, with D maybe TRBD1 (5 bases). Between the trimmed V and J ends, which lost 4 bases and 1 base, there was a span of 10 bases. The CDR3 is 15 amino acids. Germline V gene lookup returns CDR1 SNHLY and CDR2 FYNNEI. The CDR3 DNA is TGTGCCAGCAGTGGGCAGGGCCTGAACACCGGGGAGCTGTTTTTT. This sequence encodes CASSGQGLNTGELFF.

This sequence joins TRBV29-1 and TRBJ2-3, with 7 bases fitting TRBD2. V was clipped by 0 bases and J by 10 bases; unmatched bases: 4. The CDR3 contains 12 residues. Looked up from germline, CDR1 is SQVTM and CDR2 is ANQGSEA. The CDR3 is CSVEDGGGAQYF. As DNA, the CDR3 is TGCAGCGTTGAAGATGGGGGAGGGGCGCAGTATTTT.

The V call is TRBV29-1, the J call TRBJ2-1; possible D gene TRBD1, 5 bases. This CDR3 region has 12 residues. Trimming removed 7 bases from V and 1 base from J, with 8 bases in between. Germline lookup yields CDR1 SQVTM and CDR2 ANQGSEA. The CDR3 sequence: CSGDSSYNEQFF. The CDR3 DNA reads TGCAGCGGTGACAGTTCCTACAATGAGCAGTTCTTC.

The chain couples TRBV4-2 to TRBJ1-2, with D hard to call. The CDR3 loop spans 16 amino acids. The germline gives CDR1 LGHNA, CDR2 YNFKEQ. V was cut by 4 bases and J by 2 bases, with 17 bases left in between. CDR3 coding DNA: TGTGCCAGCAGCCTTTCCGCTGTCTCGAGCAACTATGGCTACACCTTC. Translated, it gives CASSLSAVSSNYGYTF.

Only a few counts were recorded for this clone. CDR3 sequence reads: CATSGTGIMNTEAFF. The CDR3 region has the DNA TGTGCCACCTCCGGGACAGGGATCATGAACACTGAAGCTTTCTTT. V usage is TRBV10-3 and J usage is TRBJ1-1; 9 nucleotides align to TRBD1. The junction had 9 bases not matched to a gene; V was cut back by 10 bases and J by 0 bases. The CDR3 has 15 amino acids. Germline CDR1 and CDR2: ENHRY and SYGVKD.

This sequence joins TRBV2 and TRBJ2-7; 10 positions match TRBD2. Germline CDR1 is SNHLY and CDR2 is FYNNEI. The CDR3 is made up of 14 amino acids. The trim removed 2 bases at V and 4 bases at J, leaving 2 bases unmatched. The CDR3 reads CASSELAGEYEQYF. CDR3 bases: TGTGCCAGCAGTGAACTAGCGGGAGAGTACGAGCAGTACTTC.

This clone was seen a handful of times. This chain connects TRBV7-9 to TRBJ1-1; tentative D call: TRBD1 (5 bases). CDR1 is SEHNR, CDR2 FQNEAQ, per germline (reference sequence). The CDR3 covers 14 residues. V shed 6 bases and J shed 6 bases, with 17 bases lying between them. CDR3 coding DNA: TGTGCCAGCAGGGCTTCTATGGGGGGTGCTGAAGCTTTCTTT. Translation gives CASRASMGGAEAFF.

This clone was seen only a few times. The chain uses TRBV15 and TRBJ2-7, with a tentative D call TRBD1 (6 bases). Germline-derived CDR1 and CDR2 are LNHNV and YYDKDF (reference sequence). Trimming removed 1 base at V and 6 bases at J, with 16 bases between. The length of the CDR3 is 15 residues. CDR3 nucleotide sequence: TGTGCCACCAGCAGAGTAAACAGGGTGGATCGCGAGCAGTACTTC. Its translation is CATSRVNRVDREQYF.

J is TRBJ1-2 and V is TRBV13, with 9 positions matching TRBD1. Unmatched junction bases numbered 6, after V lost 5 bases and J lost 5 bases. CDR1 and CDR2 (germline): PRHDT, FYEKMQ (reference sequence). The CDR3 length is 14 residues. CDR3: CASSPQGAEYGYTF. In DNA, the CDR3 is TGTGCCAGCAGCCCACAGGGGGCGGAATATGGCTACACCTTC.

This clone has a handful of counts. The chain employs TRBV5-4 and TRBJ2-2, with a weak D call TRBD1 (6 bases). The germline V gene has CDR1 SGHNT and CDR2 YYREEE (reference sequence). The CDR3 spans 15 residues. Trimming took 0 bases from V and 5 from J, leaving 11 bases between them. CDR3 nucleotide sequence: TGTGCCAGCAGCTTGGAGTACAGGGAGACCGGGGAGCTGTTTTTT. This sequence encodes CASSLEYRETGELFF.

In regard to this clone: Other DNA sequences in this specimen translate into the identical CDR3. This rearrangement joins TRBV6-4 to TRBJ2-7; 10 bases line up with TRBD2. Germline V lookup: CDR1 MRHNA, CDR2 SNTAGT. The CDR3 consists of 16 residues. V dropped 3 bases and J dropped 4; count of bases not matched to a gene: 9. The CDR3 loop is CASSDSLSGRWYEQYF. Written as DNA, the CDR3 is TGTGCCAGCAGTGATTCTCTTAGCGGGAGGTGGTACGAGCAGTACTTC.

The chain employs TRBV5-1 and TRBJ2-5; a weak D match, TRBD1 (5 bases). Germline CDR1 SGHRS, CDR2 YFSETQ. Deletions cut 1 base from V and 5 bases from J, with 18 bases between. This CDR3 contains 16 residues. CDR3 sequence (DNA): TGCGCCAGCAGCTTGTTCCTAGGGGCGCGTGGGGAGACCCAGTACTTC. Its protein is CASSLFLGARGETQYF.

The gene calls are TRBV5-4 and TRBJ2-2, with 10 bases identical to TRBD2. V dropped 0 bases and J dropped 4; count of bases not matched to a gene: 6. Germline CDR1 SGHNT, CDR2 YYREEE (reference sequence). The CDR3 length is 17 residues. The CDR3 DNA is TGTGCCAGCAGCTTGGCGGCTAGCGGGAGCGCCACCGGGGAGCTGTTTTTT. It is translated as CASSLAASGSATGELFF.

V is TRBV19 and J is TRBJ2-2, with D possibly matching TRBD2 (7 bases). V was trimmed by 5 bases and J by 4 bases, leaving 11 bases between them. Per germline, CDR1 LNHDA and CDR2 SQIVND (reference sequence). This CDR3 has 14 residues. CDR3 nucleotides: TGTGCCAGTAGTGTCGGGGGGCGCACCGGGGAGCTGTTTTTT. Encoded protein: CASSVGGRTGELFF.

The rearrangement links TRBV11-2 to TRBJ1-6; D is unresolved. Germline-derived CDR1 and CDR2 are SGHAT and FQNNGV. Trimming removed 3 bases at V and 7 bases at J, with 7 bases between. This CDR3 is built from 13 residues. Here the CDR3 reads CASSFLLNSPLHF. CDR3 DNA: TGTGCCAGCAGCTTCCTTCTCAATTCACCCCTCCACTTT.

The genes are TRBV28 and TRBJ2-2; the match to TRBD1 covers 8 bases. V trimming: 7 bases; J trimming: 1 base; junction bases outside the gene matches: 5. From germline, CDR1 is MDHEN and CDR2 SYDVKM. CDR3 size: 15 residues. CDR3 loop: CASNLDRVNTGELFF. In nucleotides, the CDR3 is TGTGCCAGCAACCTGGACAGGGTGAACACCGGGGAGCTGTTTTTT. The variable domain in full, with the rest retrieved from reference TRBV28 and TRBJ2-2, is DVKVTQSSRYLVKRTGEKVFLECVQDMDHENMFWYRQDPGLGLRLIYFSYDVKMKEKGDIPEGYSVSREKKERFSLILESASTNQTSMYLCASNLDRVNTGELFFGEGSRLTVL.

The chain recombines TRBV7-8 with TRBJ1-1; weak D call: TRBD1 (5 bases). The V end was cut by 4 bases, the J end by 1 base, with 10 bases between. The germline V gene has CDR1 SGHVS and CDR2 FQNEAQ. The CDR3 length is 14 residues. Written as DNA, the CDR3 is TGTGCCAGCAGCTCATGGGACTCGAACACTGAAGCTTTCTTT. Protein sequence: CASSSWDSNTEAFF.

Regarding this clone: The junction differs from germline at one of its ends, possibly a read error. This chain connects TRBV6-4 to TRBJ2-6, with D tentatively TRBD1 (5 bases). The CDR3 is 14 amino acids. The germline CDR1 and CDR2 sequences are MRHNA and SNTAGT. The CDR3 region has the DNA TGTGCCAGCAGTGACGAACCTGGGGCCAACGGCCTGACTTTC. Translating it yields CASSDEPGANGLTF.

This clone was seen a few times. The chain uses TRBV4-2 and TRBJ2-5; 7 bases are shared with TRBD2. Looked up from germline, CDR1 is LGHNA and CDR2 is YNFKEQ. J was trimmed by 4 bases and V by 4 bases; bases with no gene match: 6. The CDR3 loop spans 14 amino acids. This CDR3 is CASSRPWGGETQYF. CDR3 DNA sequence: TGTGCCAGCAGCCGCCCCTGGGGGGGAGAGACCCAGTACTTC.